This TCR beta chain is drawn from a study of cytomegalovirus exposure and HLA in healthy donors. Of note for this clone: What it recognizes is unknown.

Sequencing was performed with immunoSEQ multiplex PCR; in TCRdb, only in-frame clones are kept and a portion is missing. The table records 150,000 to 200,000 clones, about 96% of them present only once. This CDR3 contains 16 residues. Between the trimmed V and J ends, which lost 1 base and 0 bases, there was a span of 12 bases. Germline CDR1 SGHTA, CDR2 FQGTGA. Study outcomes and limitations: Roughly 170 TCR beta chains were listed as cytomegalovirus-associated. In vitro confirmation showed three CMV-associated chains to be CMV antigen specific.

Separate from the approximately 670-subject first cohort, the roughly 110-subject validation cohort was the one that the donors belonged to. Sequencing input: PBMCs. The chain uses TRBV7-3 and TRBJ1-1; D uncertain. The receptor was isolated from a woman between 18 and 30 years old in good health and CMV-seronegative. CDR3 amino acids: CASSLKAASMNTEAFF. The CDR3 DNA follows: TGTGCCAGCAGCTTAAAGGCAGCGAGCATGAACACTGAAGCTTTCTTT.